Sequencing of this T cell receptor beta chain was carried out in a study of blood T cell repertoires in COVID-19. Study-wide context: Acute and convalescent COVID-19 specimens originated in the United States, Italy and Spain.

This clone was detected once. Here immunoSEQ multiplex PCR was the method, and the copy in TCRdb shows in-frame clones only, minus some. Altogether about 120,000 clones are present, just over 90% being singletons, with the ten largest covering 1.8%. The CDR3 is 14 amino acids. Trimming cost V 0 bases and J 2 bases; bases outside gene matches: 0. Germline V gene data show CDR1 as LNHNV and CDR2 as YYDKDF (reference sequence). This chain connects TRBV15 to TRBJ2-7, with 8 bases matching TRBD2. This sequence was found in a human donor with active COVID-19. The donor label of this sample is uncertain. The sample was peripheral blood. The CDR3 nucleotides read TGTGCCACCAGCAGAGACGGGGGGGCCTACGAGCAGTACTTC. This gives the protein CATSRDGGAYEQYF.